This TCR beta chain was captured in a study of naive and memory T cell subsets. Two oligonucleotides, mixed equimolar, formed the beta constant-region primer covering TRBC1 and TRBC2. TCRdb redid the calling of the UMI-ligation and nested PCR reads with MiXCR, one entry per CDR3 protein. This table holds almost 5,500 distinct CDR3 sequences, roughly 7.3% found once. After CD4 positive bead selection, the CD4-negative fraction gave CD8 T cells. By share of the sample, this clonotype is medium-sized. Trimming cost V 10 bases and J 0 bases, with 7 bases left between them. This CDR3 spans 12 amino acids. CDR1 KGHDR and CDR2 SFDVKD come from the germline V gene.

Sequencing input: effector memory CD8+ T cells from blood. Indicated subset: effector memory, CD45RA- CD27-. The chain joins TRBV24-1 to TRBJ2-3; D is perhaps TRBD1 or TRBD2 (5 bases each). This clonotype was sampled from a human donor in good health. The CDR3 nucleotides read TGTGCCACAGGGGAGAGCACAGATACGCAGTATTTT. This encodes CATGESTDTQYF.